This TCR beta chain was obtained from a study of a mutant IDH1 vaccine in newly diagnosed glioma. Study information: The treated group averaged about 41 years old and was roughly 60% male, approximately 38% female. Antecedent treatment encompassed radiotherapy, temozolomide, or their combination; the majority received both. The study, taken as a whole, reports: Top-clonotype changes in peripheral T cells seemed unrelated to pseudoprogression.

Worth noting for this clone: What it binds is unknown.

The CDR3 is 15 amino acids. V lost 1 base and J 4 bases, leaving 13 bases between the germline ends. Germline lookup yields CDR1 LNHNV and CDR2 YYDKDF (reference sequence). Time point noted: baseline, week 1 (first vaccination visit). Indicated treatment: pre-vaccination baseline after standard-of-care therapy. New astrocytomas of WHO grade 3 or 4 that were IDH1-mutant and ATRX-lost were found in the donors. Profiled with immunoSEQ multiplex PCR; TCRdb holds only in-frame clones, not every one. The sample yields around 56,000 clones, about 91% seen once. V is TRBV15 and J is TRBJ1-2, with TRBD1 as a possible D gene (6 bases). This TCR was sampled from a man aged 50 or older with glioma. This specimen consisted of PBMCs, obtained from a glioma patient treated with radiotherapy, temozolomide or both. The CDR3 bases are TGTGCCACCAGCAGAGGGAGACAGGCTTTCTATGGCTACACCTTC. It yields the protein CATSRGRQAFYGYTF.